What follows are 12 T cell receptor beta chains derived from one specimen sequenced in a study of T cell responses to AZD1222 COVID-19 vaccine. Sequenced by immunoSEQ multiplex PCR; TCRdb stores in-frame clones only, minus some. The sample carries around 100,000 clones, approximately 90% recorded once. Sequenced here: peripheral blood, sampled on day 0 of AZD1222 vaccination. Every receptor here comes from an adult in good health.

The CDR3 protein is CASSLAGAGNTIYF. For the CDR3, the DNA is TGTGCCAGCAGCTTAGCGGGGGCCGGAAACACCATATATTTT. This chain connects TRBV11-2 to TRBJ1-3, with D perhaps matching TRBD1 (6 bases). Trimming removed 1 base at V and 4 bases at J, with 8 bases between. The CDR3 covers 14 residues. CDR1 is SGHAT and CDR2 is FQNNGV in the germline V gene.

J is TRBJ2-4 and V is TRBV7-9; D might be TRBD1 or TRBD2, each matching 5 bases. The CDR3 is 16 residues long. Germline CDR1 and CDR2: SEHNR and FQNEAQ (reference sequence). The ends were cut back, 1 base at V and 3 bases at J, with 13 bases in the middle. The CDR3 reads CASSLGGAGVKNIQYF. In nucleotides, the CDR3 is TGTGCCAGCAGCTTAGGAGGGGCCGGGGTCAAAAACATTCAGTACTTC. Looking up the rest from reference TRBV7-9 and TRBJ2-4 gives the full variable domain: DTGVSQNPRHKITKRGQNVTFRCDPISEHNRLYWYRQTLGQGPEFLTYFQNEAQLEKSRLLSDRFSAERPKGSFSTLEIQRTEQGDSAMYLCASSLGGAGVKNIQYFGAGTRLSVL.

This clone has a single count. The chain is built from TRBV7-2 and TRBJ1-2; possible D gene TRBD1, 6 bases. V gave up 2 bases and J gave up 4 bases, with 14 bases separating them. From germline, CDR1 is SGHTA and CDR2 FQGNSA. This CDR3 is 15 amino acids long. The CDR3 sequence: CASSLRTESSYGYTF. DNA for the CDR3: TGTGCCAGCAGCTTAAGGACAGAGAGTTCCTATGGCTACACCTTC.

The chain employs TRBV5-1 and TRBJ2-1, with D uncertain. Per germline, CDR1 SGHRS and CDR2 YFSETQ. This CDR3 has 11 residues. V lost 4 bases and J lost 8, with 7 bases in between. CDR3 bases: TGCGCCAGCAGCCCGAGTCATGAGCAGTTCTTC. As protein: CASSPSHEQFF.

The rearrangement joins TRBV28 to TRBJ1-2; D is ambiguous. V lost 2 bases and J 3 bases, leaving 13 bases between the germline ends. From germline, CDR1 is MDHEN and CDR2 SYDVKM. The CDR3 consists of 15 residues. The CDR3 protein is CASSLPTAGDYGYTF. CDR3 sequence (DNA): TGTGCCAGCAGTTTACCGACGGCTGGCGACTATGGCTACACCTTC.

As DNA, the CDR3 is TGTGCCAGCAGTTTATCTCCTACCGGGACAGGGTTTTCAGGAAACACCATATATTTT. Translated, it gives CASSLSPTGTGFSGNTIYF. This chain links TRBV27 with TRBJ1-3, with 9 positions matching TRBD1. CDR1 and CDR2 from the germline V gene are MNHEY and SMNVEV (reference sequence). V gave up 0 bases and J gave up 4 bases; unmatched junction bases: 13. This CDR3 spans 19 amino acids.

This chain links TRBV7-3 with TRBJ2-7; TRBD1 aligns across 10 bases. Germline V gene lookup returns CDR1 SGHTA and CDR2 FQGTGA. The CDR3 totals 14 residues. J gave up 5 bases and V 1 base, and 2 bases lay outside the gene matches. The CDR3 DNA follows: TGTGCCAGCAGCTTAAGGGACAGGGGAAACGAGCAGTACTTC. Residues: CASSLRDRGNEQYF.

The chain links TRBV7-6 to TRBJ2-3; 9 bases are a match to TRBD2. Losses at the gene ends were 5 bases for V and 3 bases for J; bases not matched to a gene: 9. CDR1 is SGHVS and CDR2 is FNYEAQ in the germline V gene. This CDR3 has 16 amino acids. This chain's CDR3 is CASSIGTSKSTDTQYF. As DNA, the CDR3 is TGTGCCAGCAGCATCGGGACTAGCAAGTCGACAGATACGCAGTATTTT.

The chain uses TRBV9 and TRBJ2-7; 10 bases are shared with TRBD2. This CDR3 has 14 residues. J gave up 9 bases and V 0 bases, and 6 bases lay outside the gene matches. The germline V gene has CDR1 SGDLS and CDR2 YYNGEE. The CDR3 DNA sequence: TGTGCCAGCAGCGTAGCTCCTAGCGGGAGTTGGCAGTACTTC. It is translated as CASSVAPSGSWQYF.

The CDR3 coding sequence is TGTGCCAGCAGTTTAGCCGGGACAGGGAGGGGCAATGAGCAGTTCTTC. Its translation: CASSLAGTGRGNEQFF. This chain joins TRBV28 and TRBJ2-1; 9 bases are a match to TRBD1. The trim removed 2 bases at V and 6 bases at J, leaving 8 bases unmatched. Germline values: CDR1 MDHEN, CDR2 SYDVKM. This CDR3 is 16 amino acids long.

This chain uses TRBV11-2 with TRBJ1-2; D gene unclear. Germline CDR1 and CDR2: SGHAT and FQNNGV. The CDR3 loop spans 15 amino acids. V was clipped by 1 base and J by 8 bases, with 17 bases between them. CDR3 region: CASSLASALMGGYTF. CDR3 nucleotides: TGTGCCAGCAGCTTAGCGTCTGCGTTGATGGGCGGCTACACCTTC.

The chain couples TRBV6-5 to TRBJ1-2; a weak D match, TRBD1 (6 bases). This CDR3 has 12 amino acids. The ends were cut back, 6 bases at V and 6 bases at J, with 11 bases in the middle. Germline CDR1 and CDR2: MNHEY and SVGAGI. The CDR3 region has the DNA TGTGCCAGCAGATCGACAGGAGATGGCTACACCTTC. It is translated as CASRSTGDGYTF.